This note documents a single T cell receptor beta chain sequence. Its target is not known. The data belong to a study of Ad26.COV2.S vaccination and SARS-CoV-2 variants. Study conclusions and caveats: The TCR breadth and depth analyses may have produced an underestimate of total T cell responses.

As to treatment: some 20 received Ad26.COV2.S at low or high dose, single or two shots; 5 received placebo; per-sample allocation not given. On day 63 after the first injection, vaccine and placebo recipients gave samples. Donor was an adult aged 18-55 years in Boston. Assay used: immunoSEQ multiplex PCR; TCRdb lists only in-frame clones, some missing. The sample has fewer than 800,000 clones, around 92% seen once. The V segment lost 6 bases and the J segment 8 bases; nucleotides outside the gene matches: 11. The CDR3 spans 14 residues. Germline CDR1 and CDR2: MNHNY and SVGAGI (reference sequence). This specimen consisted of peripheral blood, obtained in a trial of Ad26.COV2.S vaccine versus placebo. The TCR originated in a person between 18 and 65 years old who received the Ad26.COV2.S COVID-19 vaccine or a placebo. The chain couples TRBV6-6 to TRBJ1-1; TRBD1 matches 8 bases. CDR3: CASSLDRGGREAFF. For the CDR3, the DNA is TGTGCCAGCAGCCTTGACAGGGGTGGTAGGGAAGCTTTCTTT.